This T cell receptor beta chain was captured by sequencing in a study of blood T cell repertoires in COVID-19. The repertoire was sequenced with immunoSEQ multiplex PCR; TCRdb's copy has only in-frame clones and lacks some. The repertoire holds 410,000 or so clones, with about 91% as singletons. Trimming at V came to 6 bases and at J to 4 bases, leaving 5 bases not matched to a gene. This CDR3 comprises 13 residues. Germline V gene data show CDR1 as LNHNV and CDR2 as YYDKDF (reference sequence). The sequenced sample consisted of peripheral blood. The TCR comes from a woman between 35 and 50 years old with COVID-19, enrolled during active disease. This sequence joins TRBV15 and TRBJ2-5, with TRBD1 matching over 7 bases. CDR3 DNA sequence: TGTGCCACCAGGGCCACAGGGGTAGAGACCCAGTACTTC. Translating it yields CATRATGVETQYF.